This entry features one T cell receptor beta chain sequence. This CDR3 contains 14 residues. Germline values: CDR1 MNHEY, CDR2 SVGAGI. V lost 0 bases, J lost 1 base, and 3 bases lay in between. These data are taken from a study of T cells after yellow fever vaccination. TCRdb used MiXCR to reprocess the 5' RACE reads, holding one entry per CDR3 protein. The sample lists approximately 90,000 distinct CDR3 sequences, 10% to 15% seen once, with 20% to 25% in the top ten. Findings and caveats of the study: Across the CD4 and CD8 compartments, a small share of clonotypes was present in both.

This receptor was identified in a man younger than 30 who received the YFV17D yellow fever vaccine. Sequences were derived from CD8+ T cells not binding an NS4B(214-222) dextramer, sorted from PBMCs, sampled approximately 22 days after the first yellow fever vaccination. The V and J genes are TRBV6-5 and TRBJ2-2, with no clear D. The CDR3, as DNA: TGTGCCAGCAGTTACTCGGGGAACACCGGGGAGCTGTTTTTT. This codes for CASSYSGNTGELFF.